Each of the 24 T cell receptor beta chains below was sequenced from the same sample in a study of blood T cells in healthy people across ages (dated by TCRdb to about 2015). The protocol used for the library was 5' RACE. Instrument on record: Illumina HiSeq 2500. The second PCR ran for about 6 to 12 cycles and used a J-beta primer mix along with a sample-barcoded 5' primer. In-frame beta chains were kept once TCRdb had trimmed the public reads at Q25 with fastp and called clones with MiXCR. Each entry is one CDR3 protein sequence, shown with its most common DNA and genes. This sample is represented by some 930,000 distinct CDR3 sequences; about 29% of them were singletons. About 10% of the sample rests with the top ten. These records were also assigned to another study, of T cells of mothers and their children.

Material for sequencing was blood. The receptors stem from a woman in her forties in good health.

A note on this clonotype: A much larger clone lies a single base off, so this may be a read error. V and J are TRBV28 and TRBJ2-5; unclear D gene. The CDR3 totals 12 residues. Germline CDR1 reads MDHEN; CDR2 reads SYDVKM. The V gene lost 9 bases and the J gene lost 4 bases, with 12 bases spanning the gap. CDR3 residues: CASRRVSETQYF. The DNA for the CDR3 is TGTGCCAGTAGACGGGTATCAGAGACCCAGTACTTC.

This clonotype was seen more than once but under ten times. V and J are TRBV5-1 and TRBJ2-6, with D possibly being TRBD1 (6 bases). The germline V gene encodes CDR1 SGHRS and CDR2 YFSETQ. CDR3 length: 14 amino acids. Between the trimmed V and J ends, which lost 6 bases and 2 bases, there was a span of 9 bases. CDR3 region: CASNREPGANVLTF. The CDR3 DNA is TGCGCCAGCAACAGGGAACCTGGGGCCAACGTCCTGACTTTC.

The gene calls are TRBV6-1 and TRBJ2-7; 8 bases agree with TRBD2. From germline, CDR1 is MNHNS and CDR2 SASEGT. V trimming: 4 bases; J trimming: 7 bases; junction bases outside the gene matches: 18. The CDR3 runs 17 residues. The CDR3, as DNA: TGTGCCAGCAGTGCCTTGAGCGGGGGCCTTAACAACAATGAGCAGTACTTC. Its translation: CASSALSGGLNNNEQYF.

Of note for this clonotype: This may arise from a read error, as a much more abundant clone is one base away. The V and J genes are TRBV5-1 and TRBJ2-7, with no clear D. CDR1 is SGHRS, CDR2 YFSETQ, per germline. The CDR3 extends over 12 amino acids. Trimming took 5 bases from V and 4 from J, leaving 10 bases between them. CDR3 amino acids: CASSSSCYEQYF. DNA for the CDR3: TGCGCCAGCAGTTCCTCCTGTTACGAGCAGTACTTC.

To note about this clonotype: It may be a read error: a sequence one base away is much more abundant. The chain links TRBV6-2 or TRBV6-3 to TRBJ2-5; 7 bases match TRBD2. Looked up from germline, CDR1 is MNHEY and CDR2 is SVGEGT. V lost 2 bases, J lost 1 base, and 4 bases stayed unmatched. This CDR3 comprises 15 residues. In DNA, the CDR3 is TGTGCCAGCAGTTACGGGGGGGGACGCCAAGAGACCCAGTACTTC. Translating gives CASSYGGGRQETQYF.

The chain is built from TRBV29-1 and TRBJ1-2; maybe TRBD1 (5 bases). Germline lookup yields CDR1 SQVTM and CDR2 ANQGSEA. The CDR3 sequence is 11 residues long. Trimming removed 8 bases from V and 7 bases from J, with 14 bases in between. The CDR3 reads CSSENQGGYTF. DNA of the CDR3: TGCAGCTCGGAAAATCAGGGTGGCTACACCTTC.

As for this clonotype: This clone may be a read error of a much larger clone one base away. J is TRBJ2-7 and V is TRBV6-5, with 11 bases that match TRBD1. This CDR3 spans 15 amino acids. The germline gives CDR1 MNHEY, CDR2 SVGAGI. The CDR3 DNA follows: TGTGCCAGCAGTTACCACGGACAGGGGGCTCGCGAGCAGGACTTC. Translation gives CASSYHGQGAREQDF.

The V gene is TRBV3-1, the J gene TRBJ1-1; the D is unclear. In germline, CDR1 is LGHDT, CDR2 YNNKEL (reference sequence). The CDR3 loop spans 12 amino acids. The V and J ends lost 2 bases and 6 bases respectively, with 7 bases between them. The CDR3 DNA reads TGTGCCAGCAGCCAATCGGTGGCTGAAGCTTTCTTT. Amino acid sequence: CASSQSVAEAFF.

This clonotype was observed a few times. The V and J genes are TRBV12-3 or TRBV12-4 and TRBJ2-7; TRBD1 matches at 7 bases. This CDR3 spans 15 amino acids. The junction had 13 bases not matched to a gene; V was cut back by 5 bases and J by 6 bases. Written as DNA, the CDR3 is TGTGCCAGCAGTCCCCCAGATGAAGGGGGCTTCGAGCAGTACTTC. Translation: CASSPPDEGGFEQYF.

A remark on this clonotype: A clone one base away is much larger, so this may be a read error. The rearrangement links TRBV12-3 or TRBV12-4 to TRBJ1-2; tentative D call: TRBD1 (5 bases). There are 13 residues in the CDR3. Trimming removed 10 bases from V and 4 bases from J, with 16 bases in between. In nucleotides, the CDR3 is TGTGCCAACAGCCAGGTGACAGTCTATGGCTACACCTTC. Translating it yields CANSQVTVYGYTF.

This clonotype was found a few times. An end of the junction differs from the germline gene, which may be a read error. This chain joins TRBV3-1 and TRBJ2-1; possible D gene TRBD1, 5 bases. Germline V gene sequence: CDR1 LGHDT, CDR2 YNNKEL (reference sequence). CDR3 length equals 14 residues. The CDR3, as DNA: TGTGCCGGCAGCCAAGCCCCAGGGCCCGATGAGCAGTTCTTC. It yields the protein CAGSQAPGPDEQFF.

This clonotype was seen a handful of times. The rearrangement uses TRBV10-3 and TRBJ2-7, with D tentatively TRBD2 (6 bases). The V gene lost 8 bases and the J gene lost 4 bases, with 9 bases spanning the gap. Germline V CDR1 and CDR2: ENHRY, SYGVKD. There are 11 residues in the CDR3. This CDR3 is CAIGGEYEQYF. Here the CDR3 DNA reads TGTGCCATCGGAGGGGAGTACGAGCAGTACTTC.

This chain uses TRBV4-1 with TRBJ2-5, with 8 bases matching TRBD2. With 6 bases clipped from V and 4 bases from J, the junction kept 10 bases outside the gene matches. There are 15 residues in the CDR3. CDR1 is MGHRA, CDR2 YSYEKL, per germline. CDR3 amino acids: CASREAGLVGETQYF. The CDR3 DNA reads as TGCGCCAGCAGAGAGGCGGGACTAGTAGGAGAGACCCAGTACTTC.

The table lists this clonotype with many counts. The chain combines TRBV5-5 with TRBJ2-7; 9 bases are a match to TRBD1. The junction had 7 bases not matched to a gene; V was cut back by 4 bases and J by 2 bases. The CDR3 runs to 15 residues. Germline CDR1 and CDR2: SGHKS and YYEKEE (reference sequence). Here the CDR3 DNA reads TGTGCCAGCAGCGCCGGGACAGGGACCCCCTACGAGCAGTACTTC. Its protein product is CASSAGTGTPYEQYF.

This clonotype was counted many times. V and J are TRBV19 and TRBJ2-7; no clear D. V dropped 1 base and J dropped 0 bases, with 10 bases sitting between them. Germline lookup yields CDR1 LNHDA and CDR2 SQIVND (reference sequence). CDR3 length: 15 residues. The CDR3 sequence: CASSIGIYSSYEQYF. The CDR3 DNA sequence: TGTGCCAGTAGTATAGGGATCTACAGCTCCTACGAGCAGTACTTC.

Of note for this clonotype: This CDR3 is missing its conserved last phenylalanine or tryptophan, likely due to a read error. The rearrangement joins TRBV4-3 to TRBJ1-4; no firm D call. The CDR3 contains 14 residues. Per the germline V gene, CDR1 is LGHNA and CDR2 is YSLEER. Trimming removed 5 bases from V and 4 bases from J, with 11 bases in between. CDR3 bases: TGCGCCAGCAGCACAACACCTCATAATGAAAAACTGTTTATT. It yields the protein CASSTTPHNEKLFI.

Worth noting for this clonotype: One junction end disagrees with the germline gene, perhaps due to a read error. The rearrangement uses TRBV27 and TRBJ2-5, with D possibly being TRBD1 (6 bases). Germline V gene data show CDR1 as MNHEY and CDR2 as SMNVEV (reference sequence). The CDR3 totals 15 residues. The CDR3 sequence: CASSFQGLVGETRYF. Here the CDR3 DNA reads TGTGCCAGCAGTTTCCAGGGGCTAGTCGGAGAGACCCGGTACTTC.

The gene calls are TRBV10-3 and TRBJ1-1; D is unclear. The germline V and J ends were trimmed by 0 bases and 5 bases, with 13 bases remaining between them. The CDR3 has 15 amino acids. Germline CDR1 ENHRY, CDR2 SYGVKD. CDR3 sequence (DNA): TGTGCCATCAGTGAGTCGGGAGGGCGTGGGACTGAAGCTTTCTTT. Residues: CAISESGGRGTEAFF.

With respect to this clonotype: Since the CDR3 does not end with the conserved phenylalanine or tryptophan, this likely comes from a read error. The rearrangement links TRBV28 to TRBJ1-2; perhaps TRBD1 as D (5 bases). The V gene's germline CDR1 is MDHEN and CDR2 SYDVKM. The ends were cut back, 3 bases at V and 0 bases at J, with 14 bases in the middle. This CDR3 spans 16 amino acids. This chain's CDR3 is CASSLIGGDTNYGYTL. The CDR3 nucleotides are TGTGCCAGCAGTTTGATCGGGGGTGATACTAACTATGGCTACACCCTC.

The V call is TRBV7-2, the J call TRBJ2-7, with 8 bases fitting TRBD2. With V trimmed by 2 bases and J by 7 bases, 10 bases remained unmatched. Per germline, CDR1 SGHTA and CDR2 FQGNSA. CDR3 length: 15 residues. As DNA, the CDR3 is TGTGCCAGCAGCTTACAGCGGGGGCGGTCGAATGAGCAGTACTTC. Encoded protein: CASSLQRGRSNEQYF.

On this clonotype: Its ends do not fully match the called genes, so a read error is possible. This chain connects TRBV7-9 to TRBJ1-2; TRBD1 is a possible D gene (6 bases). CDR1 is SEHNR and CDR2 is FQNEAQ in the germline V gene (reference sequence). The CDR3 is 15 amino acids. The CDR3 protein is CASSLWTVSHYGYPF. In DNA form, the CDR3 reads TGTGCCAGCAGCCTATGGACAGTATCTCACTATGGCTACCCCTTC.

This clonotype appeared many times. The CDR3 here is CSVLGGANYGYTF. As DNA, the CDR3 is TGCAGCGTTCTTGGAGGGGCGAACTATGGCTACACCTTC. V gene TRBV29-1 combines with J gene TRBJ1-2; D is perhaps TRBD1 (5 bases). Germline V gene lookup returns CDR1 SQVTM and CDR2 ANQGSEA. V lost 5 bases to trimming and J lost 2 bases, with 12 bases between them. CDR3 size: 13 residues.

The chain recombines TRBV4-3 with TRBJ1-4; no clear D. The V end was cut by 0 bases, the J end by 4 bases, with 12 bases between. This CDR3 contains 16 residues. Germline values: CDR1 LGHNA, CDR2 YSLEER. The CDR3 here is CASSQDSVGNNEKLFF. In DNA form, the CDR3 reads TGCGCCAGCAGCCAAGATAGTGTCGGAAATAATGAAAAACTGTTTTTT.

About this clonotype itself: This may arise from a read error, as a much more abundant clone is one base away. The chain links TRBV7-2 to TRBJ2-3; D remains ambiguous. The ends were cut back, 5 bases at V and 5 bases at J, with 11 bases in the middle. Germline loops: CDR1 SGHTA, CDR2 FQGNSA. This CDR3 comprises 13 residues. CDR3 sequence (DNA): TGTGCCAGCAGCACCAGACCAAAAGATACGCAGTATTTT. This sequence encodes CASSTRPKDTQYF.